The 27 T cell receptor beta chains listed next were all sequenced from one sample in a study of T cells in tuberculosis listed by TCRdb under 2018. The method was the immunoSEQ multiplex PCR assay. TCRdb took this table from immuneACCESS and kept in-frame rearrangements with V and J called. Such tables lack part of the clones; where checked against another copy, unresolved V genes explain under half of the gap, and the rest is unexplained. Here the sample has 25,000 to 35,000 clones; about 92% occur a single time. Over 4.5% of the sample rests with the top ten. Sequenced sample: PBMCs. These receptors came from a donor aged 10 to 29 with latent tuberculosis or without tuberculosis infection.

The chain joins TRBV4-3 to TRBJ1-2; 7 positions match TRBD1. With V trimmed by 0 bases and J by 2 bases, 0 bases remained unmatched. The germline V gene encodes CDR1 LGHNA and CDR2 YSLEER. The CDR3 runs 14 residues. As DNA, the CDR3 is TGCGCCAGCAGCCAAGAACAGGGGAACTATGGCTACACCTTC. It yields the protein CASSQEQGNYGYTF.

The J gene is TRBJ1-2, the V gene TRBV4-2; 7 bases align to TRBD1. The CDR3 loop spans 14 amino acids. Trimming at V came to 1 base and at J to 4 bases, leaving 3 bases not matched to a gene. Germline CDR1 LGHNA, CDR2 YNFKEQ. CDR3 amino acids: CASSQGGQSYGYTF. The CDR3 nucleotides read TGTGCCAGCAGCCAAGGGGGACAGTCCTATGGCTACACCTTC.

The rearrangement links TRBV5-1 to TRBJ2-3, with D maybe TRBD2 (6 bases). The CDR3 spans 15 residues. Germline V lookup: CDR1 SGHRS, CDR2 YFSETQ. Between the trimmed V and J ends, which lost 4 bases and 2 bases, there was a span of 14 bases. The CDR3 here is CASSLGGGYTDTQYF. The CDR3 DNA reads as TGCGCCAGCAGCCTTGGGGGAGGATACACAGATACGCAGTATTTT. The full variable domain, its missing parts supplied by reference TRBV5-1 and TRBJ2-3, is KAGVTQTPRYLIKTRGQQVTLSCSPISGHRSVSWYQQTPGQGLQFLFEYFSETQRNKGNFPGRFSGRQFSNSRSEMNVSTLELGDSALYLCASSLGGGYTDTQYFGPGTRLTVL.

The rearrangement links TRBV11-2 to TRBJ2-1; TRBD1 agrees at 12 bases. Germline assignment: CDR1 SGHAT and CDR2 FQNNGV. V shed 5 bases and J 9 bases; nucleotides not matched to a gene: 11. The CDR3 is 16 residues long. The CDR3 nucleotides are TGTGCCAGCAGCCCAGGGCCGGGACAGGGGGCTTCTGAGCAGTTCTTC. It is translated as CASSPGPGQGASEQFF.

This rearrangement joins TRBV19 to TRBJ1-2; a weak D match, TRBD1 (5 bases). Germline CDR1 is LNHDA and CDR2 is SQIVND (reference sequence). The CDR3 has 13 residues. The ends were cut back, 9 bases at V and 3 bases at J, with 14 bases in the middle. The CDR3 reads CASKMGGYYGYTF. In DNA, the CDR3 is TGTGCCAGCAAGATGGGGGGATACTATGGCTACACCTTC. Based on the CDR3 plus reference TRBV19 and TRBJ1-2, the full variable domain is DGGITQSPKYLFRKEGQNVTLSCEQNLNHDAMYWYRQDPGQGLRLIYYSQIVNDFQKGDIAEGYSVSREKKESFPLTVTSAQKNPTAFYLCASKMGGYYGYTFGSGTRLTVV.

This clone has just one count. V is TRBV2 and J is TRBJ1-1, with TRBD1 as a possible D gene (6 bases). The V gene lost 6 bases and the J gene lost 4 bases, with 12 bases spanning the gap. In germline, CDR1 is SNHLY, CDR2 FYNNEI. The CDR3 loop spans 13 amino acids. The CDR3 DNA reads TGTGCCAGCAGAGATAGGACAGCCACTGAAGCTTTCTTT. Translated: CASRDRTATEAFF.

V is TRBV6-5 and J is TRBJ1-2, with TRBD1 matching 9 bases. This CDR3 is built from 14 residues. V was clipped by 6 bases and J by 0 bases; unmatched bases: 2. The germline gives CDR1 MNHEY, CDR2 SVGAGI. The DNA for the CDR3 is TGTGCCAGCAGGAGGGACAGGGCTAACTATGGCTACACCTTC. Its protein is CASRRDRANYGYTF.

This clone appeared a single time. This chain connects TRBV4-1 to TRBJ2-1; D unresolved. Trimming took off 0 bases at V and 8 bases at J, with 14 bases between the two ends. This CDR3 has 15 residues. Germline lookup yields CDR1 MGHRA and CDR2 YSYEKL. The CDR3 DNA reads TGCGCCAGCAGCCAAGATGGAGAAGGCCGCTATGAGCAGTTCTTC. It codes for CASSQDGEGRYEQFF.

The chain links TRBV7-2 to TRBJ1-5; D is unresolved. The germline CDR1 and CDR2 sequences are SGHTA and FQGNSA. This CDR3 has 15 residues. Trimming cost V 5 bases and J 5 bases, with 16 bases left between them. CDR3 sequence reads: CASSTEGGKDQPQHF. CDR3 sequence (DNA): TGTGCCAGCAGCACAGAGGGTGGTAAGGATCAGCCCCAGCATTTT.

This rearrangement joins TRBV7-2 to TRBJ2-3; 9 nucleotides match TRBD2. The CDR3 covers 13 residues. After removal of 9 bases from V and 4 bases from J, the junction contained 5 bases not matched to a gene. Germline V CDR1 and CDR2: SGHTA, FQGNSA. The CDR3 spells CASGTSRPDTQYF. CDR3 nucleotide sequence: TGTGCCAGTGGGACTAGCAGGCCAGATACGCAGTATTTT.

This CDR3 is CASSVGIPSQGAAFF. CDR3 sequence (DNA): TGTGCCAGCAGCGTAGGAATCCCTTCACAAGGGGCTGCTTTCTTT. This chain connects TRBV4-2 to TRBJ1-1; possible D gene TRBD1, 5 bases. Trimming pared 5 bases from V and 11 bases from J, leaving 24 bases between. The CDR3 runs 15 residues. The germline CDR1 and CDR2 sequences are LGHNA and YNFKEQ.

This sequence joins TRBV13 and TRBJ2-1; a weak D match, TRBD1 (5 bases). CDR3 length: 17 amino acids. Germline V CDR1 and CDR2: PRHDT, FYEKMQ (reference sequence). V shed 5 bases and J shed 2 bases, with 19 bases lying between them. The CDR3 loop is CASSPKLGRAPYNEQFF. The CDR3 DNA is TGTGCCAGCAGCCCAAAGCTTGGCAGGGCCCCCTACAATGAGCAGTTCTTC. Full variable domain (missing parts from reference TRBV13 and TRBJ2-1): AAGVIQSPRHLIKEKRETATLKCYPIPRHDTVYWYQQGPGQDPQFLISFYEKMQSDKGSIPDRFSAQQFSDYHSELNMSSLELGDSALYFCASSPKLGRAPYNEQFFGPGTRLTVL.

This chain uses TRBV4-2 with TRBJ2-1; maybe TRBD2 (5 bases). This CDR3 has 19 residues. The V gene lost 2 bases and the J gene lost 3 bases, with 23 bases spanning the gap. Germline CDR1 and CDR2: LGHNA and YNFKEQ. The CDR3 coding sequence is TGTGCCAGCAGCCAAAACAGTGGGCAACGGGGAAGGGTCTACAATGAGCAGTTCTTC. It codes for CASSQNSGQRGRVYNEQFF.

The J gene is TRBJ1-5, the V gene TRBV25-1, with D perhaps TRBD1 (5 bases). The CDR3 consists of 16 residues. CDR1 and CDR2 from the germline V gene are MGHDK and SYGVNS. Trimming took 5 bases from V and 0 from J, leaving 14 bases between them. This CDR3 reads CASSPQTEHSNQPQHF. In DNA form, the CDR3 reads TGTGCCAGCAGTCCCCAGACAGAACATAGCAATCAGCCCCAGCATTTT.

The chain employs TRBV5-1 and TRBJ2-1; TRBD1 matches 9 bases. CDR1 SGHRS and CDR2 YFSETQ come from the germline V gene. This CDR3 is 16 amino acids long. The V and J ends lost 4 bases and 6 bases, in that order; junction bases with no gene match: 11. CDR3 DNA: TGCGCCAGCAGCCCCGGGACAGGGTCTTCCCTCAATGAGCAGTTCTTC. The encoded protein is CASSPGTGSSLNEQFF.

V usage is TRBV6-5 and J usage is TRBJ2-7; the D gene is possibly TRBD1 (6 bases). Germline-derived CDR1 and CDR2 are MNHEY and SVGAGI. Trimming pared 6 bases from V and 6 bases from J, leaving 18 bases between. The CDR3 loop spans 14 amino acids. This chain's CDR3 is CASRKTGTSLEQYF. DNA for the CDR3: TGTGCCAGCAGGAAGACCGGGACATCTCTCGAGCAGTACTTC.

V and J are TRBV5-1 and TRBJ2-5, with 7 bases aligning to TRBD2. The germline V gene has CDR1 SGHRS and CDR2 YFSETQ. V gave up 1 base and J gave up 2 bases; unmatched junction bases: 8. The CDR3 sequence is 16 residues long. The CDR3 loop reads CASSLLGGRRQETQYF. The CDR3 bases are TGCGCCAGCAGCTTGTTGGGCGGGAGACGTCAAGAGACCCAGTACTTC.

CDR3 nucleotides: TGTGCCAGCAGCTTGGGGCAGGGTTTTGCCTATGGCTACACCTTC. Its protein product is CASSLGQGFAYGYTF. The chain joins TRBV5-8 to TRBJ1-2, with D possibly being TRBD1 (5 bases). Germline loops: CDR1 SGHTS, CDR2 YDEGEE. There are 15 residues in the CDR3. V was cut by 0 bases and J by 4 bases, with 13 bases left in between.

The V call is TRBV28, the J call TRBJ1-4; 7 positions match TRBD1. The germline V gene encodes CDR1 MDHEN and CDR2 SYDVKM. Trimming cost V 4 bases and J 8 bases; bases outside gene matches: 19. The CDR3 has 18 residues. The CDR3 sequence is CASSSGQGGLRTGEKLFF. As DNA, the CDR3 is TGTGCCAGCAGTTCAGGCCAAGGGGGCCTCCGTACGGGGGAAAAACTGTTTTTT.

J is TRBJ2-7 and V is TRBV5-6; a weak D match, TRBD1 (6 bases). The ends were cut back, 4 bases at V and 0 bases at J, with 8 bases in the middle. Germline CDR1 is SGHDT and CDR2 is YYEEEE. This CDR3 is 13 amino acids long. The DNA of the CDR3 is TGTGCCAGCAGCCAGGACAGCTCCTACGAGCAGTACTTC. Translated: CASSQDSSYEQYF. Full variable domain (rest looked up from reference TRBV5-6 and TRBJ2-7): DAGVTQSPTHLIKTRGQQVTLRCSPKSGHDTVSWYQQALGQGPQFIFQYYEEEERQRGNFPDRFSGHQFPNYSSELNVNALLLGDSALYLCASSQDSSYEQYFGPGTRLTVT.

The gene calls are TRBV5-1 and TRBJ2-7, with 8 bases lining up with TRBD2. This CDR3 is 14 amino acids long. The germline CDR1 and CDR2 sequences are SGHRS and YFSETQ. J gave up 1 base and V 7 bases, and 7 bases lay outside the gene matches. This CDR3 is CASAYGTRSYEQYF. The CDR3 bases are TGCGCCAGCGCATACGGGACTAGGTCCTACGAGCAGTACTTC.

This chain joins TRBV2 and TRBJ1-1; D not resolved. Trimming removed 6 bases at V and 2 bases at J, with 10 bases between. The CDR3 contains 13 residues. Germline CDR1 and CDR2: SNHLY and FYNNEI. The CDR3 DNA reads as TGTGCCAGCAGGGGGAGTCCTAACACTGAAGCTTTCTTT. The encoded protein is CASRGSPNTEAFF.

The chain has TRBV11-3 and TRBJ2-1; D not certain. V lost 7 bases to trimming and J lost 9 bases, with 10 bases between them. Germline CDR1 SGHNT, CDR2 YENEEA. The CDR3 covers 11 residues. CDR3 DNA sequence: TGTGCCAGCACCAATGGGCTTGAGCAGTTCTTC. Its protein is CASTNGLEQFF.

V is TRBV6-4 and J is TRBJ2-3; D may be TRBD1 (6 bases). CDR1 is MRHNA and CDR2 is SNTAGT in the germline V gene. With 3 bases removed from V and 4 bases from J, the gap between germline ends came to 17 bases. CDR3 length: 16 residues. Here the CDR3 reads CASSEGFVGGADTQYF. CDR3 in DNA: TGTGCCAGCAGTGAAGGGTTTGTTGGGGGCGCAGATACGCAGTATTTT.

The rearrangement uses TRBV27 and TRBJ1-5; D may be TRBD1 (6 bases). V gave up 6 bases and J gave up 0 bases, with 12 bases separating them. Germline V lookup: CDR1 MNHEY, CDR2 SMNVEV (reference sequence). CDR3 length: 15 residues. The CDR3 loop reads CASRPDSSSNQPQHF. The CDR3 nucleotides read TGTGCCAGCAGACCGGACAGCTCTAGCAATCAGCCCCAGCATTTT.

CDR3 sequence reads: CASSLTGTGRQQYF. In DNA form, the CDR3 reads TGTGCCAGCAGCCTGACAGGCACGGGGCGTCAACAGTACTTC. This chain uses TRBV6-5 with TRBJ2-7; TRBD1 is a possible D gene (6 bases). Germline CDR1 MNHEY, CDR2 SVGAGI. V gave up 6 bases and J gave up 10 bases, with 22 bases separating them. The CDR3 contains 14 residues.

CDR3 region: CASSTDRVGEKLFF. CDR3 sequence (DNA): TGTGCCAGTAGTACTGACAGGGTTGGGGAAAAACTGTTTTTT. The V gene is TRBV19, the J gene TRBJ1-4; TRBD1 agrees at 7 bases. CDR3 length: 14 amino acids. The junction had 7 bases not matched to a gene; V was cut back by 4 bases and J by 8 bases. From germline, CDR1 is LNHDA and CDR2 SQIVND (reference sequence).